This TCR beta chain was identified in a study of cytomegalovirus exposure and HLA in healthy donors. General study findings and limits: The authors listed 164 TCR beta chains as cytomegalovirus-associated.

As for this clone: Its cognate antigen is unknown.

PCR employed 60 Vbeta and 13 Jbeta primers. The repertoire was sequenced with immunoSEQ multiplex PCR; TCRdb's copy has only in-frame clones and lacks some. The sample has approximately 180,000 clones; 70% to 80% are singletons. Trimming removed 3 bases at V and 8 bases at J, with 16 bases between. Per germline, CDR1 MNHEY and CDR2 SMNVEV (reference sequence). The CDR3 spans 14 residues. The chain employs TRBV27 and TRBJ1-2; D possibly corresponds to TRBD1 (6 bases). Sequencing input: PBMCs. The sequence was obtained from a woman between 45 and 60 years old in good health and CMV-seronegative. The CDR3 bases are TGTGCCAGCAGTTTTGGGGGCAAGGCGGGCGGCTACACCTTC. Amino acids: CASSFGGKAGGYTF.